The 3 T cell receptor beta chains in this list originate from one sample, sequenced in a study of T-cell reconstitution after alpha-beta-depleted transplantation in children. Unique molecular identifiers featured in how the TCRbeta library was prepared. MiXCR, run by TCRdb on the PCR reads, gives a single entry per CDR3 protein. The data hold 500,000 or so distinct CDR3 sequences, with roughly 10% observed a single time. Source: PBMCs, mostly from graft donor cells, taken 180 days after TCRalphabeta/CD19-depleted stem cell transplant. These receptors were obtained from a female patient between 2 and 10 years old who had a stem cell transplant for aplastic anemia, so the T cells may come from the graft donor.

This clonotype was detected many times. This chain connects TRBV7-7 to TRBJ2-2; the D call may be TRBD1 or TRBD2 (5 bases each). The CDR3 length is 16 residues. The V gene lost 3 bases and the J gene lost 4 bases, with 15 bases spanning the gap. The germline CDR1 and CDR2 sequences are SSHAT and FNYEAQ (reference sequence). The CDR3 DNA sequence: TGTGCCAGCAGCTTCGGGACGTACTTCGGCACCGGGGAGCTGTTTTTT. Its translation: CASSFGTYFGTGELFF.

This clonotype was detected ten times or more. This rearrangement joins TRBV19 to TRBJ2-1; no reliable D call. Trimming removed 3 bases from V and 10 bases from J, with 10 bases in between. CDR3 length: 12 amino acids. In germline, CDR1 is LNHDA, CDR2 SQIVND (reference sequence). The CDR3, as DNA: TGTGCCAGTAGTATGCCCCCGCGGGAGCAGTTCTTC. Protein product: CASSMPPREQFF.

This CDR3 reads CASSKEVAFSYEQYF. The CDR3 nucleotides are TGTGCCAGCAGCAAAGAGGTAGCCTTCTCCTACGAGCAGTACTTC. The chain carries TRBV11-2 and TRBJ2-7; D gene ambiguous. This CDR3 is 15 amino acids long. Germline lookup yields CDR1 SGHAT and CDR2 FQNNGV. V was clipped by 5 bases and J by 0 bases, with 14 bases between them. The full variable domain, its missing parts supplied by reference TRBV11-2 and TRBJ2-7, is EAGVAQSPRYKIIEKRQSVAFWCNPISGHATLYWYQQILGQGPKLLIQFQNNGVVDDSQLPKDRFSAERLKGVDSTLKIQPAKLEDSAVYLCASSKEVAFSYEQYFGPGTRLTVT.